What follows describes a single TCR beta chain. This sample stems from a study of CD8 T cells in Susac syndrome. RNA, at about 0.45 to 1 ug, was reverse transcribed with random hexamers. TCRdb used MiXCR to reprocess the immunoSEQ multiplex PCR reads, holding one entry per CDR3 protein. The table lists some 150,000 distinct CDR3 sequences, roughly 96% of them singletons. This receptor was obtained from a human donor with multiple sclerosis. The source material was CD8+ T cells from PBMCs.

The CDR3 region has the DNA TGCACGATATCGGGTAGTGACTATGGCTACACCTTC. Translation gives CTISGSDYGYTF. V is TRBV29-1 and J is TRBJ1-2; D is undetermined. The CDR3 runs 12 residues. Germline V lookup: CDR1 SQVTM, CDR2 ANQGSEA.